The source of this T cell receptor beta chain is a study of control samples from healthy donors and cancer patients. Profiling relied on immunoSEQ multiplex PCR, and the TCRdb table lists in-frame clones only, not all of them. The table shows approximately 85,000 clones, with about 89% occurring only once. Trimming shortened V by 0 bases and J by 7 bases, and 14 bases separated the two germline ends. This CDR3 region has 15 residues. The germline gives CDR1 SGHRS, CDR2 YFSETQ. The chain couples TRBV5-1 to TRBJ2-1; a weak D match, TRBD1 (7 bases). This receptor was obtained from a woman between 55 and 75 years old in good health. The sequencing input was blood. As DNA, the CDR3 is TGCGCCAGCAGCTTGGAAGAACAGGGGAGGAATGAGCAGTTCTTC. Amino acid sequence: CASSLEEQGRNEQFF.